A selection of T cell receptor beta chains follows, all from one sample in a study of identical twins. Each CDR3 protein gets one entry after TCRdb re-called the 5' RACE reads with MiXCR. The sample records about 530,000 distinct CDR3 sequences, nearly 15% being singletons. These records were also assigned to another study, of yellow fever vaccine responses in identical twins.

Sequencing was done on a sample of CD4+ T cells sorted from blood. These receptors originate from a woman between 18 and 29 years old in good health. The CDR3 runs from the conserved cysteine through the conserved F or W. A D gene is named only where the DNA matches it firmly. The size of a clone is reported for some rows only, either as once, few or many, or as a class for expanded clones.

cdr3_aa	cdr3_nt	d_call	clone_size	v_call	j_call
CATGQGAWEQYF	TGTGCCACTGGACAGGGGGCATGGGAGCAGTACTTC	TRBD1	NA	TRBV7-8	TRBJ2-7
CASSLVGTGLTDTQYF	TGCGCCAGCAGCTTGGTGGGGACAGGGTTGACAGATACGCAGTATTTT	TRBD1	few	TRBV5-1	TRBJ2-3
CASSRLAGGYNEQFF	TGTGCCAGCAGCCGACTAGCGGGAGGGTACAATGAGCAGTTCTTC	TRBD2	many	TRBV7-6	TRBJ2-1
CATSVGFDRTPGRDTDTQYF	TGTGCCACCAGTGTCGGATTTGATCGGACCCCGGGCAGGGACACAGATACGCAGTATTTT	NA	few	TRBV24-1	TRBJ2-3
CASSQRSGLAGGNNEQFF	TGCGCCAGCAGCCAGCGATCGGGACTAGCGGGAGGTAACAATGAGCAGTTCTTC	TRBD2	few	TRBV5-1	TRBJ2-1
CAIMGLAESAGELFF	TGTGCCATCATGGGACTAGCGGAGAGCGCCGGGGAGCTGTTTTTT	TRBD2	many	TRBV10-3	TRBJ2-2
CASKGLAPRETQYF	TGTGCCAGCAAAGGGCTAGCGCCCAGAGAGACCCAGTACTTC	NA	few	TRBV6-1	TRBJ2-5
CATSEPSGWNTGELFF	TGTGCCACCAGTGAACCTTCGGGTTGGAACACCGGGGAGCTGTTTTTT	NA	few	TRBV24-1	TRBJ2-2
CASSTSGMRDRTYGTQYF	TGTGCCAGCAGCACCTCCGGGATGAGGGACAGGACATACGGGACCCAGTACTTC	NA	NA	TRBV21-1	TRBJ2-5
CASSVGQGVETQYF	TGCGCCAGCAGCGTCGGACAGGGAGTCGAGACCCAGTACTTC	TRBD1	NA	TRBV5-1	TRBJ2-5
CASSPGSRVDHEQFF	TGTGCCAGCAGCCCCGGGTCCAGGGTGGACCATGAGCAGTTCTTC	NA	few	TRBV27	TRBJ2-1
CASSPELSTNEQFF	TGTGCCAGCAGTCCGGAGCTATCGACTAATGAGCAGTTCTTC	NA	NA	TRBV6-2/TRBV6-3	TRBJ2-1
CASSPQSPGQVEFF	TGTGCCAGCAGCCCCCAAAGCCCCGGACAGGTGGAGTTCTTC	TRBD1	few	TRBV7-9	TRBJ2-1
CSVARGPHRVSANGYTF	TGCAGCGTTGCTAGGGGACCACACAGGGTTAGTGCCAACGGCTACACCTTC	NA	NA	TRBV29-1	TRBJ1-2
CASSPGTGGFEKLFF	TGTGCCAGCAGCCCGGGGACAGGGGGCTTTGAAAAACTGTTTTTT	TRBD1	few	TRBV4-2	TRBJ1-4
CASSLGAVTTDTQYF	TGTGCCAGCAGTTTGGGGGCAGTTACTACAGATACGCAGTATTTT	NA	many	TRBV12-3/TRBV12-4	TRBJ2-3
CASSLRGREHYEQYF	TGTGCCAGCAGTTTACGGGGACGGGAACACTACGAGCAGTACTTC	NA	NA	TRBV12-3/TRBV12-4	TRBJ2-7
CASSPRGATQYF	TGTGCCAGCAGCCCCCGGGGTGCGACGCAGTATTTT	NA	NA	TRBV7-6	TRBJ2-3
CASSLKFTGQMNTEAFF	TGTGCCAGCAGCTTAAAGTTCACGGGACAGATGAACACTGAAGCTTTCTTT	TRBD1	few	TRBV7-9	TRBJ1-1
CASSSVPEEGHGEQFF	TGTGCCAGCAGTTCAGTCCCTGAAGAGGGACATGGTGAGCAGTTCTTC	NA	few	TRBV6-5	TRBJ2-1
CASSFKRAYGYTF	TGTGCCAGCAGTTTTAAAAGGGCCTATGGCTACACCTTC	NA	many	TRBV12-3/TRBV12-4	TRBJ1-2
CASSQGQTTREYF	TGTGCCAGCAGCCAAGGCCAAACGACTAGGGAGTACTTC	NA	many	TRBV14	TRBJ2-7
CASSTRAVTGGNTGELFF	TGTGCCAGCAGCACCCGGGCCGTGACAGGGGGGAACACCGGGGAGCTGTTTTTT	TRBD1	many	TRBV7-3	TRBJ2-2
CASSQEPIRSYNSPLHF	TGCGCCAGCAGCCAAGAACCCATCCGCTCCTATAATTCACCCCTCCACTTT	NA	few	TRBV4-1	TRBJ1-6
CASSVDGWGTEAFF	TGTGCCAGCAGCGTGGACGGGTGGGGCACTGAAGCTTTCTTT	NA	few	TRBV9	TRBJ1-1
CASSFFSGGETQYF	TGTGCCAGCAGCTTTTTTAGCGGTGGAGAGACCCAGTACTTC	NA	few	TRBV7-8	TRBJ2-5
CAISGSPGREQYF	TGTGCCATCAGCGGAAGTCCGGGGCGCGAGCAGTACTTC	NA	many	TRBV10-3	TRBJ2-7
CASSLGTSLINEQFF	TGTGCCAGCAGCCTCGGGACTAGCCTAATCAATGAGCAGTTCTTC	TRBD2	few	TRBV28	TRBJ2-1
CASSYRRLAGAGETQYF	TGTGCCAGCAGTTACCGACGACTAGCGGGGGCCGGGGAGACCCAGTACTTC	TRBD2	NA	TRBV6-5	TRBJ2-5
CSASGGQYSGANVLTF	TGCAGTGCTAGTGGGGGGCAGTACTCTGGGGCCAACGTCCTGACTTTC	NA	NA	TRBV20-1	TRBJ2-6
CASSSGPAGNNEQFF	TGCGCCAGCAGCTCGGGACCCGCCGGGAACAATGAGCAGTTCTTC	NA	few	TRBV5-1	TRBJ2-1
CASSRSRTMAPLHF	TGTGCCAGCAGCCGAAGCCGGACCATGGCACCCCTCCACTTT	NA	NA	TRBV7-8	TRBJ1-6
CASSPGIGETQYF	TGCGCCAGCAGCCCAGGAATCGGGGAGACCCAGTACTTC	NA	NA	TRBV5-1	TRBJ2-5
CASSPGPRGSYEQYF	TGTGCCAGCAGTCCCGGACCAAGGGGTTCCTACGAGCAGTACTTC	NA	many	TRBV28	TRBJ2-7
CSATRTGKVNEQFF	TGCAGTGCTACTCGGACAGGGAAGGTCAATGAGCAGTTCTTC	TRBD1	NA	TRBV20-1	TRBJ2-1
CASRDDRGWRNGYTF	TGTGCCAGCAGGGATGACAGGGGGTGGCGGAATGGCTACACCTTC	TRBD1	NA	TRBV5-6	TRBJ1-2
CAITGQGALGPAEAFF	TGTGCCATCACCGGACAGGGGGCCCTTGGTCCCGCTGAAGCTTTCTTT	TRBD1	few	TRBV10-3	TRBJ1-1
CATSREVKNVNEQFF	TGTGCCACCAGCAGAGAAGTTAAGAATGTAAATGAGCAGTTCTTC	NA	NA	TRBV15	TRBJ2-1
CASSLAGFRDTTYGYTF	TGTGCCAGCAGCTTAGCGGGGTTCCGGGACACCACCTATGGCTACACCTTC	NA	NA	TRBV7-8	TRBJ1-2
CASRQTQAGNTIYF	TGTGCCAGCAGACAAACACAGGCCGGAAACACCATATATTTT	NA	many	TRBV7-2	TRBJ1-3
CASSRPLTSGRNNEQFF	TGTGCCAGCAGCCGACCCCTGACTAGCGGGAGGAACAATGAGCAGTTCTTC	TRBD2	NA	TRBV28	TRBJ2-1
CASSGSLATNEQFF	TGTGCCAGCTCCGGGTCTTTAGCGACCAATGAGCAGTTCTTC	NA	NA	TRBV3-1	TRBJ2-1
CSVEGPFGTQYF	TGCAGCGTTGAAGGACCCTTCGGGACCCAGTACTTC	NA	NA	TRBV29-1	TRBJ2-5
CASSLVLGQAAGYTF	TGTGCCAGCAGCTTGGTCTTGGGGCAGGCGGCTGGCTACACCTTC	NA	few	TRBV5-5	TRBJ1-2
CASSRGGSSSTDTQYF	TGTGCCAGCAGCCGAGGGGGCTCCTCTAGCACAGATACGCAGTATTTT	TRBD1	many	TRBV7-6	TRBJ2-3